What follows are 23 T cell receptor beta chains derived from one specimen sequenced in a study of OX40 agonist ivuxolimab in advanced cancers. TCRdb's table, derived via immunoSEQ multiplex PCR, lists solely in-frame clones and lacks some. The sample includes around 66,000 clones, approximately 90% seen only once; the top ten take over 15%. The sample in question was CD4+ or CD8+ T cells sorted from blood, obtained in a trial of the OX40 agonist ivuxolimab. Every receptor here comes from an adult with an advanced solid tumor such as melanoma, head and neck, liver or kidney cancer.

The rearrangement uses TRBV7-6 and TRBJ1-2; D is ambiguous. Looked up from germline, CDR1 is SGHVS and CDR2 is FNYEAQ. V dropped 1 base and J dropped 8 bases, with 11 bases sitting between them. The CDR3 is made up of 13 amino acids. This chain's CDR3 is CASSLGGFGGYTF. CDR3 nucleotide sequence: TGTGCCAGCAGCTTAGGAGGGTTTGGCGGCTACACCTTC.

This clone was recorded a few times. This rearrangement joins TRBV5-4 to TRBJ2-3; D possibly corresponds to TRBD2 (6 bases). V lost 5 bases and J 3 bases, leaving 16 bases between the germline ends. CDR3 size: 15 residues. The germline V gene has CDR1 SGHNT and CDR2 YYREEE (reference sequence). Written as DNA, the CDR3 is TGTGCCAGCAGGGGGATCGCTAGCGAGACAGATACGCAGTATTTT. Encoded protein: CASRGIASETDTQYF.

The chain employs TRBV9 and TRBJ1-2; D ambiguous. The germline V and J ends were trimmed by 4 bases and 3 bases, with 10 bases remaining between them. The CDR3 is 13 residues long. The germline gives CDR1 SGDLS, CDR2 YYNGEE. CDR3 nucleotide sequence: TGTGCCAGCAGCTATGGACGGGACTATGGCTACACCTTC. This translates into CASSYGRDYGYTF.

V gene TRBV4-1 combines with J gene TRBJ1-1; D unresolved. The V end was cut by 1 base, the J end by 3 bases, with 3 bases between. The length of the CDR3 is 12 residues. Germline loops: CDR1 MGHRA, CDR2 YSYEKL. CDR3 amino acids: CASSQGHTEAFF. The CDR3 DNA follows: TGCGCCAGCAGCCAAGGCCACACTGAAGCTTTCTTT.

On this clone: One end of the junction varies from germline; a read error may be responsible. V is TRBV27 and J is TRBJ1-2, with 7 nucleotides matching TRBD1. The CDR3 is 17 amino acids. Looked up from germline, CDR1 is MNHEY and CDR2 is SMNVEV (reference sequence). In nucleotides, the CDR3 is TGTGCCGGCAGTTTATCGAGGGGGCTCGCATCCCTTTATGGCTACACCTTC. Its translation: CAGSLSRGLASLYGYTF.

The V and J genes are TRBV15 and TRBJ1-1; D is uncertain. The CDR3 has 13 residues. V gave up 3 bases and J gave up 5 bases, with 10 bases separating them. The germline V gene encodes CDR1 LNHNV and CDR2 YYDKDF (reference sequence). The CDR3 coding sequence is TGTGCCACCAGCAGCGGGCGGCAGACTGAAGCTTTCTTT. Amino acid sequence: CATSSGRQTEAFF.

This clone was detected only a few times. The chain couples TRBV14 to TRBJ2-7; 7 bases fit TRBD2. Unmatched junction bases numbered 11, after V lost 1 base and J lost 5 bases. The CDR3 runs 16 residues. Germline assignment: CDR1 SGHDN and CDR2 FVKESK. The CDR3 region is CASSQALGGGLDEQYF. The CDR3 nucleotides are TGTGCCAGCAGCCAAGCCCTTGGGGGGGGTTTGGACGAGCAGTACTTC.

V and J are TRBV28 and TRBJ1-1; D remains unclear. The CDR3 sequence is 12 residues long. Trimming took off 3 bases at V and 4 bases at J, with 6 bases between the two ends. CDR1 is MDHEN and CDR2 is SYDVKM in the germline V gene. The CDR3 bases are TGTGCCAGCAGTTTTAGCCCCACTGAAGCTTTCTTT. This sequence encodes CASSFSPTEAFF.

The rearrangement joins TRBV5-6 to TRBJ1-4, with a possible D match to TRBD1 (5 bases). Germline loops: CDR1 SGHDT, CDR2 YYEEEE. This CDR3 comprises 12 residues. Trimming took 0 bases from V and 10 from J, leaving 7 bases between them. The CDR3 region is CASSLDGGKLFF. The CDR3 DNA reads as TGTGCCAGCAGCTTGGACGGGGGAAAACTGTTTTTT.

The rearrangement uses TRBV7-9 and TRBJ1-1; the D gene is possibly TRBD1 (5 bases). The germline V gene has CDR1 SEHNR and CDR2 FQNEAQ (reference sequence). The CDR3 contains 15 residues. Trimming removed 1 base at V and 5 bases at J, with 14 bases between. CDR3 sequence reads: CASSLVWGELTEAFF. The DNA of the CDR3 is TGTGCCAGCAGCTTAGTTTGGGGGGAACTAACTGAAGCTTTCTTT.

This sequence joins TRBV20-1 and TRBJ2-1, with D perhaps TRBD1 (5 bases). The length of the CDR3 is 11 residues. From germline, CDR1 is DFQATT and CDR2 SNEGSKA (reference sequence). Trimming took 5 bases from V and 9 from J, leaving 11 bases between them. The CDR3 nucleotides read TGCAGTGCTCCCAGGGTGGGTGAGCAGTTCTTC. This codes for CSAPRVGEQFF.

V and J are TRBV29-1 and TRBJ1-2; D is perhaps TRBD1 (5 bases). CDR1 is SQVTM and CDR2 is ANQGSEA in the germline V gene. The CDR3 runs to 13 residues. Trimming stripped 4 bases from V and 6 bases from J, with 15 bases between. The CDR3 spells CSVGLPGSDGYTF. The CDR3 DNA sequence: TGCAGCGTTGGATTGCCAGGGTCTGATGGCTACACCTTC.

V and J are TRBV27 and TRBJ2-3; maybe TRBD1 (6 bases). Germline CDR1 MNHEY, CDR2 SMNVEV (reference sequence). The CDR3 consists of 15 residues. V gave up 3 bases and J gave up 2 bases, with 12 bases separating them. CDR3: CASSLGHGNTDTQYF. CDR3 nucleotide sequence: TGTGCCAGCAGTTTGGGACACGGAAACACAGATACGCAGTATTTT.

The chain employs TRBV19 and TRBJ1-2, with D perhaps TRBD1 (6 bases). There are 14 residues in the CDR3. V lost 3 bases to trimming and J lost 5 bases, with 13 bases between them. In germline, CDR1 is LNHDA, CDR2 SQIVND (reference sequence). The CDR3, as DNA: TGTGCCAGTAGTATCGCAGGGGAGGAGTATGGCTACACCTTC. Translation: CASSIAGEEYGYTF.

The V gene is TRBV7-2, the J gene TRBJ2-1; D unresolved. Looked up from germline, CDR1 is SGHTA and CDR2 is FQGNSA. The CDR3 contains 15 residues. V dropped 2 bases and J dropped 0 bases, with 8 bases sitting between them. CDR3 residues: CASSLSDLSYNEQFF. CDR3 nucleotide sequence: TGTGCCAGCAGCTTAAGCGACCTCTCCTACAATGAGCAGTTCTTC.

The V gene is TRBV4-1, the J gene TRBJ2-3; no firm D call. Germline V CDR1 and CDR2: MGHRA, YSYEKL. V was clipped by 0 bases and J by 6 bases, with 19 bases between them. The CDR3 contains 17 residues. CDR3: CASSQEVLVGKTDTQYF. CDR3 sequence (DNA): TGCGCCAGCAGCCAAGAAGTTCTAGTTGGGAAGACGGATACGCAGTATTTT.

The genes are TRBV4-1 and TRBJ1-2; the D gene is possibly TRBD1 (6 bases). The CDR3 is made up of 12 amino acids. Germline CDR1 MGHRA, CDR2 YSYEKL. Trimming removed 1 base from V and 8 bases from J, with 8 bases in between. The CDR3 DNA is TGCGCCAGCAGCCAAGGGACAGACGGCTACACCTTC. Its translation: CASSQGTDGYTF.

The chain carries TRBV28 and TRBJ2-4; D is possibly TRBD2 (5 bases). Trimming shortened V by 7 bases and J by 10 bases, and 14 bases separated the two germline ends. This CDR3 is 12 amino acids long. Germline-derived CDR1 and CDR2 are MDHEN and SYDVKM. This CDR3 reads CASTVGGSIQYF. CDR3 in DNA: TGTGCCAGCACCGTAGGAGGCTCGATTCAGTACTTC.

V usage is TRBV7-9 and J usage is TRBJ2-5, with D tentatively TRBD2 (5 bases). Germline V gene data show CDR1 as SEHNR and CDR2 as FQNEAQ (reference sequence). The CDR3 runs to 14 residues. With 5 bases removed from V and 4 bases from J, the gap between germline ends came to 14 bases. The CDR3 is CASSPWTVTETQYF. CDR3 in DNA: TGTGCCAGCAGCCCCTGGACTGTGACAGAGACCCAGTACTTC.

This chain joins TRBV7-9 and TRBJ2-7, with D tentatively TRBD1 or TRBD2 (5 bases each). This CDR3 spans 15 amino acids. Trimming took 6 bases from V and 1 from J, leaving 16 bases between them. The germline V gene has CDR1 SEHNR and CDR2 FQNEAQ (reference sequence). For the CDR3, the DNA is TGTGCCAGCAGTTCGGGTTCCGGGGCATCCTACGAGCAGTACTTC. It codes for CASSSGSGASYEQYF.

This chain links TRBV15 with TRBJ2-2; 10 nucleotides match TRBD1. There are 15 residues in the CDR3. Germline loops: CDR1 LNHNV, CDR2 YYDKDF (reference sequence). The ends lost 5 bases at V and 5 bases at J; junction bases unmatched: 5. The CDR3, as DNA: TGTGCCACCAGCGGGGGGACAGGGGAAACCGGGGAGCTGTTTTTT. This translates into CATSGGTGETGELFF. The full variable domain, in which reference TRBV15 and TRBJ2-2 provide the parts outside the CDR3, is DAMVIQNPRYQVTQFGKPVTLSCSQTLNHNVMYWYQQKSSQAPKLLFHYYDKDFNNEADTPDNFQSRRPNTSFCFLDIRSPGLGDTAMYLCATSGGTGETGELFFGEGSRLTVL.

V usage is TRBV7-9 and J usage is TRBJ2-5; 11 nucleotides agree with TRBD2. CDR1 and CDR2 from the germline V gene are SEHNR and FQNEAQ (reference sequence). V shed 5 bases and J 1 base; nucleotides not matched to a gene: 6. CDR3 length: 16 residues. The CDR3 DNA follows: TGTGCCAGCAGCCTCTTGACTAGCGGGGTCCAAGAGACCCAGTACTTC. This sequence encodes CASSLLTSGVQETQYF.

This clone has just one count. This rearrangement joins TRBV25-1 to TRBJ2-7; 9 nucleotides align to TRBD2. The CDR3 sequence is 13 residues long. Germline V gives CDR1 MGHDK, CDR2 SYGVNS. Losses at the gene ends were 6 bases for V and 4 bases for J; bases not matched to a gene: 4. The CDR3 coding sequence is TGTGCCAGCAGGGAGACTAGCGGATACGAGCAGTACTTC. It is translated as CASRETSGYEQYF.